This T cell receptor beta chain was recovered during a study of Graves' ophthalmopathy and Graves' hyperthyroidism listed by TCRdb under 2018. With respect to the entire study: Peripheral blood samples were taken at the time of initial diagnosis, before any treatment was given. TCR beta repertoire signatures were used to distinguish Graves' ophthalmopathy from Graves' hyperthyroidism and to predict progression to ophthalmopathy. In total, 135 blood samples were TCR-sequenced: fewer than 50 ophthalmopathy, about 75 hyperthyroidism and about 17 hyperthyroidism-to-ophthalmopathy patients. To explore V-J signatures that separate ophthalmopathy from hyperthyroidism, a discovery set of about a hundred patients was enrolled, consisting of 43 with ophthalmopathy and fewer than 60 with stable hyperthyroidism. For independent validation, a separate cohort was made up of some 18 hyperthyroidism patients plus 17 patients who later progressed from hyperthyroidism to ophthalmopathy. In roughly 6 hyperthyroidism patients, T-cell repertoires of thyroid tissue and blood were compared. Once sampling was done, hyperthyroidism patients were given methimazole at a starting dose of 30 mg daily, while ophthalmopathy patients were given high-dose intravenous methylprednisolone.

Worth noting for this clonotype: What antigen it recognizes has not been identified. No clone much larger than this one lies a single base away; base qualities are absent.

The full study reports these points: No statistical method was used to set the sample size in advance, and the investigators knew which group each participant was assigned to. In validation, the model predicted ophthalmopathy progression with more than 70% sensitivity and approximately 78% specificity; approximately 12 predicted patients were CT-confirmed with GO in a median of about 6.2 months. In cross-validation, the 13-signature model distinguished ophthalmopathy from stable hyperthyroidism with approximately 90% sensitivity and about 81% specificity, while in the test set the corresponding values were 80% and 75%. Most expanded thyroid clonotypes with a frequency above 0.001 also appeared in blood, which suggests that blood repertoires may reflect the immune response in the thyroid.

Patients with ophthalmopathy had moderately to severely active disease, with a Clinical Activity Score of 3 or more, a NOSPECS grade of 4 or more, and a disease duration of less than 3 months. Anyone with other autoimmune diseases, uncontrolled infections, pregnancy or lactation was excluded from the study. Diagnosis was based on clinical symptoms, serum thyroxine, TRAb, thyroid ultrasound and orbital computed tomography. PBMCs were isolated from about 9.1 ml of fresh peripheral blood by Ficoll-Paque density gradient centrifugation. Total RNA was extracted with Trizol reagent and quality-checked on an Agilent 2100 Bioanalyzer. Ends trimmed: V by 4 bases, J by 6 bases; bases unmatched to a gene: 3. The CDR3 goes from the cysteine to the phenylalanine over 13 residues. Kept here is only the CDR3 DNA, which spans 39 bases and is read in frame from base 1. CDR1 MDHEN and CDR2 SYDVKM are derived from the germline V gene.

For repertoire sequencing, TCR beta CDR3 regions were amplified from RNA transcripts. HTBI primers and the Qiagen OneStep RT-PCR kit were used in a first-round RT-PCR, which was followed by a second-round multiplex PCR, size selection and purification. Libraries were sequenced paired-end with 100 bp reads on an Illumina HiSeq2000. The original pipeline was this. Reads were processed with SOAPnuke, discarding reads with adapters, uncalled bases, mean Phred below 15, or no exact constant-primer or identifier match. COPE v1.2.5 was used to merge the high-quality paired reads. Unique nucleotide sequences were defined as clonotypes and aligned to IMGT TRB V, D and J references using MiTCR v1.1. The analysis was limited to V-J combinations with a frequency above 0.0001, which together covered around 99% of the repertoires. For each V-J combination, a TCR clonal expansion and chaos score was defined as F50 clonal expansion divided by the chaos observed in the TCRdist matrix. Welch's t-statistics and random forest were used to reduce features to 10 to 15 V-J combinations, which were fed into a naive Bayes classifier. The Morisita-Horn index was used to measure how similar the thyroid and blood repertoires were. The public reads were reprocessed in TCRdb via fastp at Q25 and MiXCR, keeping in-frame beta chains. Each CDR3 protein gets just one entry, which takes the most common genes and DNA from the rows behind it. It is TCRdb's table, rather than the study itself, that gives the V and J calls and clone size. This sample holds approximately 41,000 distinct CDR3 sequences; 40% to 65% were observed only once. Roughly 18% of the sample lies in the top ten.

Sequencing used peripheral blood. This clonotype was obtained from an adult man with Graves' ophthalmopathy. Recombination joined TRBV28 with TRBJ2-4; 7 bases in the junction line up with TRBD1. The bases read TGTGCCAGCAGTTCGACAGGGCTAAACATTCAGTACTTC. Translated, it gives CASSSTGLNIQYF.